The present entry profiles one TCR beta chain with its context. No antigen is known for it. The sample belongs to a study of OX40 agonist ivuxolimab in advanced cancers. About the study: Averaging roughly 60 years in age, with a range of roughly 23 to 85, the cohort was around 83% male.

Assay: immunoSEQ multiplex PCR; the TCRdb copy retains only in-frame clones and omits some. This table holds around 70,000 clones, roughly 78% found once. Whole-study findings and limits: More expanded clones were seen, on average, in CD8+ T cells than in CD4+.

V was shortened by 4 bases and J by 6 bases, with 8 bases between the two germline ends. Germline V lookup: CDR1 SGHRS, CDR2 YFSETQ. This CDR3 comprises 12 residues. The chain is built from TRBV5-1 and TRBJ2-1; D is uncertain. This receptor was taken from an adult with an advanced solid tumor such as melanoma, head and neck, liver or kidney cancer. The sequencing used CD4+ or CD8+ T cells sorted from blood, collected in a trial of the OX40 agonist ivuxolimab. The CDR3 DNA is TGCGCCAGCAGCCCCGATGCCAATGAGCAGTTCTTC. As protein: CASSPDANEQFF.